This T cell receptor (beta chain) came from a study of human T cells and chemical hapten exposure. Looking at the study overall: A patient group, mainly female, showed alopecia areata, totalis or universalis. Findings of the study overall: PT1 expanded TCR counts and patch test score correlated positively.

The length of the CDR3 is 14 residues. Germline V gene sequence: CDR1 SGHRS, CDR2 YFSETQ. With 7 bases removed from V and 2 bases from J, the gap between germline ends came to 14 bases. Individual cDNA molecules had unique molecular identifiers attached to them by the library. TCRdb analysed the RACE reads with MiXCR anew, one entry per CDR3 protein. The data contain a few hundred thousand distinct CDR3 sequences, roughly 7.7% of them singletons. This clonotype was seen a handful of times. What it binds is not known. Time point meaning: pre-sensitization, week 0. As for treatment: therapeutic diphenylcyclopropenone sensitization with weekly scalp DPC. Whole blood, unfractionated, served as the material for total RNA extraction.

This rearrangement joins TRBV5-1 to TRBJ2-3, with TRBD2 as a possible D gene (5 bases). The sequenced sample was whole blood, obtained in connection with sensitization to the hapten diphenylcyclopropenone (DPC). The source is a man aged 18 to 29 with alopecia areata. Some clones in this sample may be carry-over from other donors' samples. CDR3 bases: TGCGCCAGCGGGAAAGCGGACCCCACAGATACGCAGTATTTT. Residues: CASGKADPTDTQYF.